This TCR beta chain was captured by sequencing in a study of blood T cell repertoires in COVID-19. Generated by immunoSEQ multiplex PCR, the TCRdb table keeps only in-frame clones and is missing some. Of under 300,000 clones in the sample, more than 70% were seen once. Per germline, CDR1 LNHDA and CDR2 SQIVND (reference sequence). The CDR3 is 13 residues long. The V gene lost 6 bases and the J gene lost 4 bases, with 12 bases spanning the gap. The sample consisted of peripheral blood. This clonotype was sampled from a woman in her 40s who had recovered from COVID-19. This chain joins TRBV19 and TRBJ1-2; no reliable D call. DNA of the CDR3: TGTGCCAGTAGCGCCGTCGGTGGCTATGGCTACACCTTC. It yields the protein CASSAVGGYGYTF.